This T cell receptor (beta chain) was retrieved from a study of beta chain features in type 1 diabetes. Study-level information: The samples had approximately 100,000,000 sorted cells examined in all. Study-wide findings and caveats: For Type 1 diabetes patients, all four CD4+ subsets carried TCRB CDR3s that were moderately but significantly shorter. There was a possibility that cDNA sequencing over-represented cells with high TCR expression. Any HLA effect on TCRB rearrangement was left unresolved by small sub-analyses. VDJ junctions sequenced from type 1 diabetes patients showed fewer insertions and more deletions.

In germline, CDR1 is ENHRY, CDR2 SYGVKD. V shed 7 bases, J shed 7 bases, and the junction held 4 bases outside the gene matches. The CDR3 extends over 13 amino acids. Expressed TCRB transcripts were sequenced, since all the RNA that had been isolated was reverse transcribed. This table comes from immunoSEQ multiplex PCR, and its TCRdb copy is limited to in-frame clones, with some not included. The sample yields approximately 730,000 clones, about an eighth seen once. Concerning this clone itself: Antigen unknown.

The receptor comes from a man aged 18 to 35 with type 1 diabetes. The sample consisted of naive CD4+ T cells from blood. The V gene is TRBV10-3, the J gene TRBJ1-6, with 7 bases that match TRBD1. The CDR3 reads CAITPGQNSPLHF. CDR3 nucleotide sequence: TGTGCCATCACCCCGGGACAGAATTCACCCCTCCACTTT.